A single sample gave rise to the 21 T cell receptor beta chains below, sequenced in a study of blood T cell repertoires in COVID-19. Assay: immunoSEQ multiplex PCR; the TCRdb copy retains only in-frame clones and omits some. Among 35,000 or so clones listed, 90% to 95% were seen once. The source material was peripheral blood. The receptor set was obtained from a man between 60 and 75 years old with active or convalescent COVID-19.

In this sample, this clone turned up once. The chain combines TRBV6-5 with TRBJ2-6; TRBD1 might be the D (5 bases). Germline loops: CDR1 MNHEY, CDR2 SVGAGI. The CDR3 sequence is 15 residues long. Trimming cost V 6 bases and J 2 bases, with 11 bases left between them. The DNA of the CDR3 is TGTGCCAGCAGAATTGGGGCAACTGGGGCCAACGTCCTGACTTTC. It translates to CASRIGATGANVLTF.

The V call is TRBV20-1, the J call TRBJ2-7; D possibly matches TRBD1 or TRBD2 (5 bases each). Trimming stripped 3 bases from V and 3 bases from J, with 12 bases between. The CDR3 contains 13 residues. Germline V gives CDR1 DFQATT, CDR2 SNEGSKA (reference sequence). CDR3 bases: TGCAGTGCTAGTGGGGGAGAAGGCTACGAGCAGTACTTC. As protein: CSASGGEGYEQYF.

This clone showed up just once. J is TRBJ2-1 and V is TRBV6-6; 10 bases are a match to TRBD2. The germline CDR1 and CDR2 sequences are MNHNY and SVGAGI (reference sequence). CDR3 length: 16 amino acids. V lost 6 bases to trimming and J lost 2 bases; unmatched junction nucleotides: 7. Here the CDR3 reads CASRDRAGGPYNEQFF. The CDR3 DNA sequence: TGTGCCAGCAGAGACCGAGCGGGAGGGCCCTACAATGAGCAGTTCTTC.

This chain links TRBV27 with TRBJ1-2; D is uncertain. Per the germline V gene, CDR1 is MNHEY and CDR2 is SMNVEV (reference sequence). The V end lost 4 bases, the J end lost 8 bases, and 23 bases lay between the germline ends. The CDR3 has 16 residues. CDR3: CASSWRFPPQFRGYTF. DNA for the CDR3: TGTGCCAGCAGTTGGAGGTTTCCCCCTCAATTTCGAGGCTACACCTTC.

The rearrangement links TRBV19 to TRBJ1-1; D call uncertain. Germline values: CDR1 LNHDA, CDR2 SQIVND (reference sequence). The CDR3 sequence is 15 residues long. V was clipped by 3 bases and J by 5 bases, with 16 bases between them. The CDR3 reads CASSIRPQSWTEAFF. CDR3 DNA sequence: TGTGCCAGTAGTATCAGGCCCCAGAGCTGGACTGAAGCTTTCTTT.

The chain has TRBV7-9 and TRBJ2-7; TRBD1 might be the D (6 bases). Germline lookup yields CDR1 SEHNR and CDR2 FQNEAQ (reference sequence). This CDR3 is 12 amino acids long. With 3 bases removed from V and 6 bases from J, the gap between germline ends came to 9 bases. The CDR3 reads CASSFLTGEQYF. CDR3 bases: TGTGCCAGCAGCTTCCTGACAGGCGAGCAGTACTTC.

The chain recombines TRBV12-5 with TRBJ2-3; D is possibly TRBD1 (6 bases). V lost 5 bases to trimming and J lost 5 bases, with 17 bases between them. Looked up from germline, CDR1 is LGHNT and CDR2 is FRNRAP. The CDR3 contains 15 residues. Here the CDR3 DNA reads TGTGCTAGTGGTCGCTCCGGGACAAGGGAAGATACGCAGTATTTT. Protein product: CASGRSGTREDTQYF.

The chain is built from TRBV6-1 and TRBJ1-2, with 8 bases fitting TRBD1. V lost 1 base, J lost 0 bases, and 4 bases stayed unmatched. Germline V gene data show CDR1 as MNHNS and CDR2 as SASEGT. This CDR3 contains 16 residues. The DNA of the CDR3 is TGTGCCAGCAGTGAAGGTTGGACAGGGACTAACTATGGCTACACCTTC. Translated, it gives CASSEGWTGTNYGYTF.

V usage is TRBV5-1 and J usage is TRBJ1-1; maybe TRBD1 (6 bases). The germline V and J ends were trimmed by 2 bases and 1 base, with 9 bases remaining between them. CDR1 is SGHRS and CDR2 is YFSETQ in the germline V gene. The CDR3 is 14 residues long. Written as DNA, the CDR3 is TGCGCCAGCAGCTTAGGGGGTCGGAACACTGAAGCTTTCTTT. As protein: CASSLGGRNTEAFF.

This chain links TRBV27 with TRBJ2-1; perhaps TRBD2 as D (6 bases). The CDR3 extends over 13 amino acids. The germline V and J ends were trimmed by 4 bases and 8 bases, with 12 bases remaining between them. The germline V gene encodes CDR1 MNHEY and CDR2 SMNVEV (reference sequence). CDR3 in amino acids: CASSYSRGYEQFF. The DNA of the CDR3 is TGTGCCAGCAGTTACTCTCGGGGGTATGAGCAGTTCTTC.

Only one count was recorded for this clone. The J gene is TRBJ1-1, the V gene TRBV9; weak D call: TRBD1 (5 bases). CDR3 length equals 20 residues. V was clipped by 5 bases and J by 0 bases, with 29 bases between them. Germline lookup yields CDR1 SGDLS and CDR2 YYNGEE. The DNA for the CDR3 is TGTGCCAGCAGGCCTGTCGCGGGGGGGTCGTTAAAGAGGGTGAACACTGAAGCTTTCTTT. This encodes CASRPVAGGSLKRVNTEAFF.

The chain joins TRBV7-6 to TRBJ1-1, with 7 bases aligning to TRBD1. The CDR3 has 13 amino acids. With 6 bases clipped from V and 5 bases from J, the junction kept 6 bases outside the gene matches. CDR1 is SGHVS, CDR2 FNYEAQ, per germline. The CDR3 nucleotides are TGTGCCAGCAGTCGACAGGGAAGAACTGAAGCTTTCTTT. Translated, it gives CASSRQGRTEAFF. The whole variable domain, remainder taken from reference TRBV7-6 and TRBJ1-1, is GAGVSQSPRYKVTKRGQDVALRCDPISGHVSLYWYRQALGQGPEFLTYFNYEAQQDKSGLPNDRFSAERPEGSISTLTIQRTEQRDSAMYRCASSRQGRTEAFFGQGTRLTVV.

This sequence joins TRBV10-1 and TRBJ2-7; possibly TRBD1 for D (7 bases). Germline lookup yields CDR1 WNHNN and CDR2 SYGVQD (reference sequence). CDR3 length equals 14 residues. V lost 8 bases to trimming and J lost 6 bases, with 20 bases between them. CDR3 in amino acids: CASSAGNRGGEQYF. The CDR3 DNA reads TGCGCCAGCTCCGCGGGGAACAGGGGAGGCGAGCAGTACTTC.

The chain couples TRBV27 to TRBJ1-2, with D tentatively TRBD1 (5 bases). The length of the CDR3 is 15 residues. Trimming removed 2 bases from V and 3 bases from J, with 13 bases in between. Germline V gene sequence: CDR1 MNHEY, CDR2 SMNVEV (reference sequence). As DNA, the CDR3 is TGTGCCAGCAGTTTAGAGTGGCAGGGCGACTATGGCTACACCTTC. Translating gives CASSLEWQGDYGYTF.

The rearrangement links TRBV4-1 to TRBJ2-3, with 8 positions matching TRBD2. With 1 base clipped from V and 2 bases from J, the junction kept 17 bases outside the gene matches. The CDR3 has 20 amino acids. CDR1 MGHRA and CDR2 YSYEKL come from the germline V gene. The CDR3 is CASSQASPLRGGRVTDTQYF. CDR3 nucleotides: TGCGCCAGCAGCCAAGCCTCCCCCTTACGGGGGGGCCGGGTCACAGATACGCAGTATTTT.

Many counts were recorded for this clone. The chain uses TRBV4-3 and TRBJ2-7; 10 bases align to TRBD2. The CDR3 is made up of 16 amino acids. The germline CDR1 and CDR2 sequences are LGHNA and YSLEER. V lost 3 bases, J lost 3 bases, and 8 bases stayed unmatched. For the CDR3, the DNA is TGCGCCAGCAGCCAGAGCGGGACTAGCGCCTTCTACGAGCAGTACTTC. Translated, it gives CASSQSGTSAFYEQYF.

V and J are TRBV5-1 and TRBJ1-2; D call uncertain. In germline, CDR1 is SGHRS, CDR2 YFSETQ. Deletions cut 1 base from V and 0 bases from J, with 7 bases between. The CDR3 extends over 14 amino acids. Here the CDR3 DNA reads TGCGCCAGCAGCTTGTTTATTTCTAACTATGGCTACACCTTC. Translating gives CASSLFISNYGYTF. Variable domain in full (rest from reference TRBV5-1 and TRBJ1-2): KAGVTQTPRYLIKTRGQQVTLSCSPISGHRSVSWYQQTPGQGLQFLFEYFSETQRNKGNFPGRFSGRQFSNSRSEMNVSTLELGDSALYLCASSLFISNYGYTFGSGTRLTVV.

The V and J genes are TRBV28 and TRBJ2-1; 12 bases line up with TRBD2. The CDR3 has 15 residues. V shed 3 bases and J 7 bases; nucleotides not matched to a gene: 4. Germline V gene lookup returns CDR1 MDHEN and CDR2 SYDVKM. This CDR3 is CASSLRLAGVNEQFF. For the CDR3, the DNA is TGTGCCAGCAGTTTGAGACTAGCGGGGGTAAATGAGCAGTTCTTC.

This chain uses TRBV21-1 with TRBJ2-7; no DNA check was done on the table's D call, TRBD1. TRBV21-1 represents a pseudogene. The CDR3 contains 14 residues. The CDR3 DNA follows: TGTGCCATCTCCAAAGGACAGGGCTCCTACGAGCAGTACTTC. It is translated as CAISKGQGSYEQYF.

The gene calls are TRBV27 and TRBJ2-5; possible D gene TRBD2, 5 bases. This CDR3 contains 11 residues. Trimming left V 10 bases short and J 5 bases short, with 11 bases between. Germline V gene sequence: CDR1 MNHEY, CDR2 SMNVEV (reference sequence). CDR3 sequence reads: CAKAAVETQYF. The CDR3 nucleotides are TGTGCCAAAGCGGCGGTGGAGACCCAGTACTTC.

This sequence joins TRBV28 and TRBJ1-3; D not resolved. Per germline, CDR1 MDHEN and CDR2 SYDVKM. The CDR3 is 13 amino acids. V was cut by 3 bases and J by 0 bases, with 3 bases left in between. The CDR3 nucleotides are TGTGCCAGCAGTTTCTTCTCTGGAAACACCATATATTTT. The encoded protein is CASSFFSGNTIYF.